This T cell receptor beta chain appears in the sequencing data of a study of CD8+CD57+ T cells in acquired aplastic anemia listed by TCRdb under 2018. About the investigation overall: On average, sorted CD4+ and CD8+ cells yielded roughly 3.4 ug of extracted DNA, with a range of 0.2 to 27.4 ug. CD8+CD57+ expansion was defined as a frequency above the mean frequency observed in healthy subjects. Study-wide conclusions, independent of this receptor: Around 31 CD8+ CDR3 sequences were shared between patients and controls but appeared highly expressed in patients and within their immunodominant clones. Patients and healthy controls showed no significant difference in CD8+ Simpson's diversity (P=0.060).

TCR beta VDJ combination and CDR3 sequence profiling used genomic DNA as the template. An Illumina HiSeq 2000 was the platform used for TCR repertoire sequencing. Under the source paper's analysis protocol: TRBV/TRBJ rearrangement plots, CDR3 size and DJ length profiles, and Simpson's diversity index were used to evaluate the repertoires. The most abundant DNA sequence in the deep sequencing data was defined as the immunodominant clone. CDR3 amino acid sequences were checked for sharing between subjects and were compared against published repertoires and the VDJdb database. The raw public reads went through TCRdb reprocessing: fastp at Q25, MiXCR clone calling, in-frame beta chains kept. Duplicate CDR3 protein sequences are folded into a single record with the most common DNA and genes. These V and J calls derive from TCRdb rather than the authors' analysis. The sample includes 180,000 or so distinct CDR3 sequences, with less than 60% observed a single time. Together, the top ten hold more than 1.5% of the sample.

This clonotype has a handful of counts. Its cognate antigen has yet to be identified. No much larger clonotype is one base removed from it; base qualities were not supplied. Patients chosen for sequencing had shown expansion of CD8+CD57+ cells by flow cytometry. Every patient had a diagnosis of severe acquired aplastic anemia based on International Study of Aplastic Anemia and Agranulocytosis and Camitta criteria. No patient had received any therapy when blood was sampled. The study deep-sequenced TCR repertoires of sorted CD4+ and CD8+ blood T cells from severe aplastic anemia patients and healthy subjects. Patients were enrolled in the USA under clinicaltrials.gov protocols 00001620, 01623167, 00001397, 00071045, 00081523 and 00961064. Ficoll-Paque density gradient centrifugation was used to isolate peripheral blood mononuclear cells. CD4+ and CD8+ T cells were sorted by FACS or magnetic beads before DNA extraction.

V lost 3 bases and J lost 4 bases; the stretch between them is 4 bases long. Including cysteine and phenylalanine, the CDR3 has 12 amino acids. CDR3 DNA only is kept here, 36 bases in frame from base 1. The germline V gene (reference sequence) provides CDR1 LNHDA and CDR2 SQIVND. The sequenced sample consisted of sorted CD4+, CD8+, or CD8+CD57+ T cells (not recorded which) from PBMCs. The receptor chain draws on TRBV19 and TRBJ2-1, with the D gene uncertain. This clonotype originated in a human donor with aplastic anemia. The nucleotide sequence reads as follows: TGTGCCAGTAGTATCTATTACAATGAGCAGTTCTTC. This sequence encodes CASSIYYNEQFF.